These T cell receptor beta chains were read from a single sample in a study of T-cell memory formation after mild COVID-19. TCRdb re-called the 5' RACE reads through MiXCR, storing one row per CDR3 protein. The sample yields about 140,000 distinct CDR3 sequences, under 25% seen once. Source material: PBMCs or a T cell subset sorted from them (not recorded which). The receptors originated from an adult woman who had mild COVID-19 (a few samples of this study predate the infection). Cell type and time point are not known. CDR3s include the opening cysteine and the closing phenylalanine or tryptophan. A D gene is named only where the DNA matches it firmly. Rows may omit the clone size; those that give it use once, few, many or a size class.

J: TRBJ2-7; size: -; V: TRBV12-3/TRBV12-4; D: -; CDR3: CASSPLLADGYEQYF; DNA: TGTGCCAGCAGCCCCCTTTTAGCCGATGGGTACGAGCAGTACTTC
J: TRBJ2-1; size: -; V: TRBV20-1; D: TRBD1; CDR3: CSAHPGQTYNEQFF; DNA: TGCAGTGCCCACCCGGGACAGACTTACAATGAGCAGTTCTTC
J: TRBJ1-4; size: -; V: TRBV2; D: -; CDR3: CASRGDRDEKLFF; DNA: TGTGCCAGCAGGGGAGATCGGGATGAAAAACTGTTTTTT
J: TRBJ1-1; size: -; V: TRBV9; D: -; CDR3: CASSVRVDGTEAFF; DNA: TGTGCCAGCAGCGTGAGGGTAGACGGGACTGAAGCTTTCTTT
J: TRBJ2-4; size: few; V: TRBV7-2; D: -; CDR3: CASSSVRDAKNIQYF; DNA: TGTGCCAGCAGCTCGGTCCGCGACGCCAAAAACATTCAGTACTTC
J: TRBJ2-2; size: -; V: TRBV10-3; D: TRBD2; CDR3: CATRTSGNTGELFF; DNA: TGTGCCACGAGGACTAGCGGCAACACCGGGGAGCTGTTTTTT
J: TRBJ2-3; size: -; V: TRBV6-6; D: -; CDR3: CASSYVQSRSDTQYF; DNA: TGTGCCAGCAGTTACGTACAGTCCCGATCAGATACGCAGTATTTT
J: TRBJ2-5; size: -; V: TRBV6-1; D: TRBD2; CDR3: CASRPGRETHYF; DNA: TGTGCCAGCAGGCCGGGGAGGGAGACCCATTACTTC
J: TRBJ2-5; size: -; V: TRBV2; D: TRBD2; CDR3: CASSPTSGLQETQYF; DNA: TGTGCCAGCAGCCCGACTAGCGGGTTGCAAGAGACCCAGTACTTC
J: TRBJ1-5; size: -; V: TRBV18; D: -; CDR3: CASSQGSNQPQHF; DNA: TGTGCCAGCTCACAGGGGAGCAATCAGCCCCAGCATTTT
J: TRBJ2-1; size: few; V: TRBV7-2; D: -; CDR3: CASSLDGFLIPNEQFF; DNA: TGTGCCAGCAGCTTAGATGGCTTCCTGATTCCCAATGAGCAGTTCTTC
J: TRBJ2-1; size: few; V: TRBV7-2; D: -; CDR3: CASSARNLEKQFF; DNA: TGTGCCAGCAGCGCACGAAACCTCGAAAAGCAGTTCTTC
J: TRBJ1-3; size: -; V: TRBV6-5; D: -; CDR3: CASSPGENTIYF; DNA: TGTGCCAGCAGTCCGGGAGAAAACACCATATATTTT
J: TRBJ1-2; size: -; V: TRBV25-1; D: TRBD1; CDR3: CASTRDRAYGYTF; DNA: TGTGCCAGCACGAGGGACAGGGCGTATGGCTACACCTTC
J: TRBJ2-7; size: -; V: TRBV4-1; D: TRBD1; CDR3: CASSPVDRGKRDEQYF; DNA: TGCGCCAGCAGCCCGGTCGACAGGGGGAAGAGAGACGAGCAGTACTTC
J: TRBJ2-3; size: few; V: TRBV20-1; D: -; CDR3: CSAEGGVTDTQYF; DNA: TGCAGTGCAGAAGGGGGGGTCACAGATACGCAGTATTTT
J: TRBJ2-1; size: many; V: TRBV3-1; D: -; CDR3: CASSFKTGRAGEQFF; DNA: TGTGCCAGCAGCTTTAAAACGGGGAGAGCTGGTGAGCAGTTCTTC
J: TRBJ2-3; size: few; V: TRBV10-3; D: TRBD2; CDR3: CAISAGSLAGLLTDTQYF; DNA: TGTGCCATCAGTGCTGGAAGCCTAGCGGGATTGCTCACAGATACGCAGTATTTT
J: TRBJ1-2; size: -; V: TRBV4-3; D: TRBD1; CDR3: CATSPGTGRWGYTF; DNA: TGCGCCACTTCGCCCGGGACAGGCAGGTGGGGCTACACCTTC
J: TRBJ1-3; size: -; V: TRBV3-1; D: TRBD1; CDR3: CASTGGSGNTIYF; DNA: TGTGCCAGCACAGGGGGCTCTGGAAACACCATATATTTT
J: TRBJ2-1; size: -; V: TRBV28; D: TRBD2; CDR3: CASSPGQLLAGENEQFF; DNA: TGTGCCAGCAGCCCGGGACAGCTACTAGCGGGAGAGAATGAGCAGTTCTTC
J: TRBJ1-1; size: -; V: TRBV7-9; D: -; CDR3: CASSVEGNTEAFF; DNA: TGTGCCAGCAGCGTCGAGGGGAACACTGAAGCTTTCTTT
J: TRBJ2-5; size: once; V: TRBV12-3/TRBV12-4; D: -; CDR3: CASSLTQETQYF; DNA: TGTGCCAGCAGTTTAACCCAAGAGACCCAGTACTTC
J: TRBJ2-1; size: -; V: TRBV6-5; D: -; CDR3: CASSYSWRGDNEQFF; DNA: TGTGCCAGCAGTTACTCGTGGAGGGGCGACAATGAGCAGTTCTTC
J: TRBJ1-2; size: few; V: TRBV5-1; D: -; CDR3: CASRPFVGGEYGYTF; DNA: TGCGCCAGCAGACCCTTTGTCGGGGGAGAGTATGGCTACACCTTC
J: TRBJ2-1; size: few; V: TRBV4-1; D: -; CDR3: CASSQELARPAPSYNEQFF; DNA: TGCGCCAGCAGCCAAGAACTCGCCAGACCCGCTCCATCCTACAATGAGCAGTTCTTC
J: TRBJ2-2; size: -; V: TRBV18; D: TRBD2; CDR3: CASSPPGTIGTGELFF; DNA: TGTGCCAGCTCACCCCCCGGGACTATTGGCACCGGGGAGCTGTTTTTT
J: TRBJ2-5; size: once; V: TRBV7-9; D: -; CDR3: CASSFLFQTQETQYF; DNA: TGTGCCAGCAGCTTCCTTTTTCAAACCCAAGAGACCCAGTACTTC
J: TRBJ2-5; size: many; V: TRBV6-1; D: -; CDR3: CASSEGVRETQYF; DNA: TGTGCCAGCAGTGAAGGGGTTCGTGAGACCCAGTACTTC
J: TRBJ1-5; size: -; V: TRBV19; D: TRBD1; CDR3: CASSMWAGDSSRQPQHF; DNA: TGTGCCAGTAGTATGTGGGCAGGGGACAGTTCCCGTCAGCCCCAGCATTTT
J: TRBJ1-6; size: -; V: TRBV2; D: -; CDR3: CASSDRGLYNSPLHF; DNA: TGTGCCAGCAGTGACAGGGGTCTATATAATTCACCCCTCCACTTT
J: TRBJ2-7; size: -; V: TRBV5-1; D: -; CDR3: CASSPSGPYEQYF; DNA: TGCGCCAGCAGCCCGTCGGGGCCCTACGAGCAGTACTTC
J: TRBJ2-4; size: few; V: TRBV20-1; D: -; CDR3: CSARGPTSPKVYF; DNA: TGCAGTGCTAGAGGCCCAACAAGTCCGAAGGTGTACTTC
J: TRBJ2-7; size: few; V: TRBV20-1; D: TRBD1; CDR3: CSANPASDRVGGEQYF; DNA: TGCAGTGCTAACCCGGCCTCGGACAGGGTGGGTGGCGAGCAGTACTTC
J: TRBJ2-5; size: few; V: TRBV7-3; D: -; CDR3: CASSLIAGLQETQYF; DNA: TGTGCCAGCAGCTTAATAGCCGGGTTACAAGAGACCCAGTACTTC
J: TRBJ1-5; size: -; V: TRBV7-2; D: -; CDR3: CASSLSRDYNQPQHF; DNA: TGTGCCAGCAGCTTAAGCAGGGACTACAATCAGCCCCAGCATTTT
J: TRBJ2-2; size: -; V: TRBV24-1; D: TRBD1; CDR3: CATSDPGTGAGELFF; DNA: TGTGCCACCAGTGATCCCGGGACAGGGGCCGGGGAGCTGTTTTTT
J: TRBJ2-7; size: few; V: TRBV6-5; D: -; CDR3: CASSTPSSEQYF; DNA: TGTGCCAGCAGTACACCATCGTCCGAGCAGTACTTC
J: TRBJ2-3; size: -; V: TRBV4-2; D: TRBD2; CDR3: CASSQGLAGADTQYF; DNA: TGTGCCAGCAGCCAAGGGCTAGCGGGAGCGGATACGCAGTATTTT
J: TRBJ2-6; size: few; V: TRBV27; D: -; CDR3: CASSPRVAGANVLTF; DNA: TGTGCCAGCAGTCCCCGGGTGGCTGGGGCCAACGTCCTGACTTTC
J: TRBJ2-3; size: -; V: TRBV6-5; D: -; CDR3: CASSLESAPDTQYF; DNA: TGTGCCAGCAGTTTGGAGTCGGCCCCGGATACGCAGTATTTT
J: TRBJ2-7; size: few; V: TRBV7-9; D: -; CDR3: CASSLGPAWAQEQYF; DNA: TGTGCCAGCAGCCTAGGACCAGCGTGGGCTCAAGAGCAGTACTTC
J: TRBJ1-2; size: -; V: TRBV12-3/TRBV12-4; D: -; CDR3: CASSLGHSNYGYTF; DNA: TGTGCCAGCAGTTTAGGCCACTCTAACTATGGCTACACCTTC
J: TRBJ1-5; size: -; V: TRBV12-3/TRBV12-4; D: -; CDR3: CASSSAWRNQPQHF; DNA: TGTGCCAGCAGTTCTGCGTGGCGCAATCAGCCCCAGCATTTT
J: TRBJ2-3; size: few; V: TRBV10-3; D: -; CDR3: CAISGAGVEKRTPSTDTQYF; DNA: TGTGCCATCAGTGGCGCAGGGGTGGAAAAAAGGACTCCTAGCACAGATACGCAGTATTTT
J: TRBJ1-1; size: few; V: TRBV27; D: TRBD1; CDR3: CASSLSQGGNTEAFF; DNA: TGTGCCAGCAGTTTATCGCAGGGGGGGAACACTGAAGCTTTCTTT
J: TRBJ1-6; size: -; V: TRBV28; D: -; CDR3: CASSFESPLHF; DNA: TGTGCCAGCAGTTTCGAATCACCCCTCCACTTT
J: TRBJ2-3; size: -; V: TRBV2; D: TRBD1; CDR3: CASSDGTGVGTDTQYF; DNA: TGTGCCAGCAGTGATGGAACAGGGGTTGGCACAGATACGCAGTATTTT
J: TRBJ2-5; size: few; V: TRBV20-1; D: -; CDR3: CSARDGGLWETQYF; DNA: TGCAGTGCTAGAGACGGGGGTCTTTGGGAGACCCAGTACTTC
J: TRBJ2-5; size: few; V: TRBV10-3; D: TRBD1; CDR3: CAICSGGAETQYF; DNA: TGTGCCATCTGTTCAGGGGGCGCGGAGACCCAGTACTTC
J: TRBJ2-1; size: -; V: TRBV20-1; D: TRBD2; CDR3: CSARAYPRLWEGSNEQFF; DNA: TGCAGTGCTAGAGCCTACCCCCGTTTGTGGGAGGGGAGCAATGAGCAGTTCTTC
J: TRBJ2-7; size: few; V: TRBV12-3/TRBV12-4; D: TRBD2; CDR3: CASSWTSGGEQYF; DNA: TGTGCCAGCAGTTGGACTAGCGGGGGCGAGCAGTACTTC
J: TRBJ1-2; size: many; V: TRBV24-1; D: TRBD1; CDR3: CATQGANYGYTF; DNA: TGTGCCACGCAGGGGGCTAACTATGGCTACACCTTC